This T cell receptor delta chain was obtained from a study of Vδ1+ human thymocytes. Study observations and caveats: Around 20% of thymic delta-chain sequences were Vdelta2, with few Vdelta3, unlike blood Vdelta1+ controls. Highly polyclonal TRG and TRD repertoires with Gaussian CDR3 length distributions appeared in thymus.

The CDR3 length is 19 residues. Germline V gene lookup returns CDR1 TVYSNPD and CDR2 GDNSRS (reference sequence). The V gene end was trimmed by 4 bases and the J gene end by 4 bases; junction bases not matched to a gene: 23. Sequences come from RNA converted to cDNA by reverse transcription. The CDR3 regions were amplified by multiplex PCR from V-gene primers to a constant-region primer. TCRdb repeated clone calling on the multiplex PCR reads with CATT. Of over 45,000 delta-chain clones listed, 15% to 20% were seen once; the top ten hold roughly 0.46%. This clone has only a few counts. The target antigen is unknown. Alphabeta T cells were depleted, then CD3+ Vdelta1+ Vdelta2- thymocytes were FACS-sorted. Vdelta1+ thymocyte sorts reached between about 96% and 99.6% purity.

This clonotype was obtained from a boy younger than two who had congenital heart surgery. This chain uses TRDV3 with TRDJ1; TRDD3 agrees at 11 bases. The sample taken for sequencing was Vdelta1+ gamma-delta thymocytes from the thymus. Subset: FACS-sorted CD3+ TCRalphabeta- TCRVdelta1+ TCRVdelta2- thymocytes. DNA of the CDR3: TGTGCCTCCATTCTACTGCTAAACCCCTGGGGGATACTTCGCGATAAACTCATCTTT. It encodes CASILLLNPWGILRDKLIF.